Described below is a single T cell receptor (beta chain) sequence and its context. The antigen is unknown. Per the germline V gene, CDR1 is MGHRA and CDR2 is YSYEKL. The CDR3 is 15 residues long. V lost 1 base, J lost 5 bases, and 9 bases lay in between. The record originates from a study of cytomegalovirus exposure and HLA in healthy donors. Overall study findings and caveats: Later analysis demonstrated an association between a missense DCLRE1C variant and TCR beta V- and J-gene trimming. An Asian-associated ancestry cluster reportedly showed fewer N-insertions than the roughly 600-donor mean in a later analysis. The study designated around 150 TCR beta chains cytomegalovirus-associated. An assumption of roughly uniform sequencing depth across donors underlay the presence/absence analyses.

The PCR was carried out with 60 Vbeta primers and 13 Jbeta primers. Profiled with immunoSEQ multiplex PCR; TCRdb holds only in-frame clones, not every one. The repertoire holds 140,000 to 150,000 clones, 60% to 75% seen once, with over 6.5% in the top ten. This receptor was obtained from a man between 25 and 39 years old in good health and CMV-seronegative. The chain couples TRBV4-1 to TRBJ1-6; D remains unclear. Sequenced sample: PBMCs. CDR3 in amino acids: CASSQAGFNNSPLHF. For the CDR3, the DNA is TGCGCCAGCAGCCAAGCGGGATTCAATAATTCACCCCTCCACTTT.